This TCR beta chain appears in the sequencing data of a study of shared clonotypes between healthy human individuals. Looking at the study overall: Used for every donor were three CD4 naive, three CD4 memory, two CD8 naive and one CD8 memory plate.

There were no recent acute infections or vaccinations among the donors, who were healthy HIV-negative adults. The assay was immunoSEQ multiplex PCR, and TCRdb's table has in-frame clones only and misses some. The sample holds about 680,000 clones; around 72% are singletons and the top ten take 1.8%. This clone has just a few counts. This TCR derives from a woman between 25 and 40 years old in good health. The sample taken for sequencing was memory CD4+ T cells sorted from blood. As for subset: CD45RA-negative fraction.

CDR3 bases: TGTGCCAGCAGTTTGGGACAGGGGGCCTGGACAGCTTTCTTT. It specifies CASSLGQGAWTAFF. The chain carries TRBV28 and TRBJ1-1, with 12 nucleotides matching TRBD1. The CDR3 contains 14 residues. The germline V gene has CDR1 MDHEN and CDR2 SYDVKM. V lost 3 bases, J lost 10 bases, and 6 bases stayed unmatched.